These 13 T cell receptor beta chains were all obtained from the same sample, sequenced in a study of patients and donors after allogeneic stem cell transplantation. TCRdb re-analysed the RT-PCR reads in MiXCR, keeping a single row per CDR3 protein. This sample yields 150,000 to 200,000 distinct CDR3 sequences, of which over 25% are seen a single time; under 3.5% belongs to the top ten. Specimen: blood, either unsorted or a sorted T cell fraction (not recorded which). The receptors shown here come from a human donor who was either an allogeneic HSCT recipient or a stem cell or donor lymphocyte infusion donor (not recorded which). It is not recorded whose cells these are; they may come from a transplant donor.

The CDR3 DNA sequence: TGTGCCAGCCAAGGGTTGGGGGCGTTGAACATTCAGTACTTC. Translating it yields CASQGLGALNIQYF. The chain uses TRBV6-2 or TRBV6-3 and TRBJ2-4, with D possibly TRBD1 on 6 matching bases. The CDR3 is 14 amino acids. Germline V CDR1 and CDR2: MNHEY, SVGEGT. V was trimmed by 8 bases and J by 7 bases, leaving 18 bases between them.

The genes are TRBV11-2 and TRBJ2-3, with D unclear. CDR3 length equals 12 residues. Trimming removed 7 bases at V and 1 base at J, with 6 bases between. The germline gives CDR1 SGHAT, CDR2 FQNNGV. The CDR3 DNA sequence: TGTGCCAGCAATTCCCGCACAGATACGCAGTATTTT. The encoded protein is CASNSRTDTQYF. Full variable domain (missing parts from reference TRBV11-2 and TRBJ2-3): EAGVAQSPRYKIIEKRQSVAFWCNPISGHATLYWYQQILGQGPKLLIQFQNNGVVDDSQLPKDRFSAERLKGVDSTLKIQPAKLEDSAVYLCASNSRTDTQYFGPGTRLTVL.

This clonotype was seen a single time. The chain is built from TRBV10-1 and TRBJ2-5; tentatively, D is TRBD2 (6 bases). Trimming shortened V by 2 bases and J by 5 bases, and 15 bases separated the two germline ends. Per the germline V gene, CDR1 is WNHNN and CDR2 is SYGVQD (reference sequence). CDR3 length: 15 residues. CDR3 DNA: TGCGCCAGCAGTGAGGCGGGGAGCGGTCTGGAGACCCAGTACTTC. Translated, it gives CASSEAGSGLETQYF.

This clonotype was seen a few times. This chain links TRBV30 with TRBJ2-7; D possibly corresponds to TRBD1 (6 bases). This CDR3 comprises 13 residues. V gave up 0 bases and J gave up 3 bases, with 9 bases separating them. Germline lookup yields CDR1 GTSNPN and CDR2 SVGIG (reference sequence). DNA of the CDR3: TGTGCCTGGAGTGTGTCAGGGGACTACGAGCAGTACTTC. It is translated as CAWSVSGDYEQYF.

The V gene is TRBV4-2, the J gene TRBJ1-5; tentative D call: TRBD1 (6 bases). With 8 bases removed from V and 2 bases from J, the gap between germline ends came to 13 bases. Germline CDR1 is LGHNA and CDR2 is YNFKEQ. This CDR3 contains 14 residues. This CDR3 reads CASRDHRGNQPQHF. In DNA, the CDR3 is TGTGCCAGCCGCGACCACAGGGGCAATCAGCCCCAGCATTTT.

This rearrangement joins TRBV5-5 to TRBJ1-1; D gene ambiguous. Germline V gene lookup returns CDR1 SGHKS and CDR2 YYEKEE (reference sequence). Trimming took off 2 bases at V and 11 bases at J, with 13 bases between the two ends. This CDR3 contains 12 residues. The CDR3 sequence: CASSLGLMGAFF. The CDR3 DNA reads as TGTGCCAGCAGCTTAGGACTTATGGGGGCTTTCTTT.

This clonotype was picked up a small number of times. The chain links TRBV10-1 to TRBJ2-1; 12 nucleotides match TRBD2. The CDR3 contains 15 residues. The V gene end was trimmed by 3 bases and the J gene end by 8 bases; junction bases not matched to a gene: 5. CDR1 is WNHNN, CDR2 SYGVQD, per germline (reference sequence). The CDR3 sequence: CASSEGLAGGDEQFF. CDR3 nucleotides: TGCGCCAGCAGTGAAGGTCTAGCGGGAGGGGATGAGCAGTTCTTC.

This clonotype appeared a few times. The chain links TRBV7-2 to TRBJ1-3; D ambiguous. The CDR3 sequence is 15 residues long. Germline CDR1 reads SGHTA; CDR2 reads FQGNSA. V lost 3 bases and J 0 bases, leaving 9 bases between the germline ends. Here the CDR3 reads CASSLTDYSGNTIYF. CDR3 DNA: TGTGCCAGCAGCTTGACTGATTACTCTGGAAACACCATATATTTT. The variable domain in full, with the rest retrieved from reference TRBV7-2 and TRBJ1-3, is GAGVSQSPSNKVTEKGKDVELRCDPISGHTALYWYRQSLGQGLEFLIYFQGNSAPDKSGLPSDRFSAERTGGSVSTLTIQRTQQEDSAVYLCASSLTDYSGNTIYFGEGSWLTVV.

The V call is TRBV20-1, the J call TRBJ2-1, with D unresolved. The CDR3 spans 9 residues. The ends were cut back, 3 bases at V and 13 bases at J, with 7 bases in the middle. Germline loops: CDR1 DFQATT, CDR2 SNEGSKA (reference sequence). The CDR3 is CSARDPQFF. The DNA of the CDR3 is TGCAGTGCTAGGGACCCCCAGTTCTTC.

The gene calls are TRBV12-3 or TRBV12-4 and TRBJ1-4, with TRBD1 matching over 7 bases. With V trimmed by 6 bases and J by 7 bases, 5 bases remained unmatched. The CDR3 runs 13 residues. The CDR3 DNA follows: TGTGCCAGCAGCCCGGGACAGACTGAAAAACTGTTTTTT. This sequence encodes CASSPGQTEKLFF.

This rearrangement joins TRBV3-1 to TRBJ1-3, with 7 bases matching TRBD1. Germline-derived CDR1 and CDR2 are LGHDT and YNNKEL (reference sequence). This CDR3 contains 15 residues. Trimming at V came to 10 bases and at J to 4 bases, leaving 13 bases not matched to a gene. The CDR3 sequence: CATQREGASGNTIYF. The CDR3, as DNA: TGTGCCACCCAGCGGGAGGGGGCGTCCGGAAACACCATATATTTT.

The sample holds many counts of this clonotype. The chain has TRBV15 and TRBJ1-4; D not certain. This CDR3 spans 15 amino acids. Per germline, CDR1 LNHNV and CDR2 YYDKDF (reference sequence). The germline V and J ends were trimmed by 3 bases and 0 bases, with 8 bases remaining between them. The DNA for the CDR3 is TGTGCCACCAGCAGCTCAGTAGCAACTAATGAAAAACTGTTTTTT. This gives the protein CATSSSVATNEKLFF.

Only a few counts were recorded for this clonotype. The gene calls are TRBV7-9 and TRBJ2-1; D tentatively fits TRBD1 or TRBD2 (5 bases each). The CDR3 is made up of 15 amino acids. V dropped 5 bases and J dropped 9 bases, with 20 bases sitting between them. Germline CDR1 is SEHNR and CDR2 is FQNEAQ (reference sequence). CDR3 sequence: CASSPPGAKVSEQFF. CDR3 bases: TGTGCCAGCAGCCCCCCCGGGGCCAAAGTGAGTGAGCAGTTCTTC.